Sequencing of this T cell receptor (beta chain) was carried out in a study of response to subunit inactivated influenza vaccine. The study's findings and limits: Only a handful of new T cells, the authors suggested, are recruited with each seasonal influenza vaccination.

This clonotype turned up a few times. Antigen unknown. TCRdb processed the RT-PCR reads anew with MiXCR; each CDR3 protein has one entry. Here the sample spans approximately 530,000 distinct CDR3 sequences, roughly 13% being singletons. The sequencing here drew on PBMCs from blood, taken roughly 6 weeks after vaccination. The receptor's source is a man between 50 and 59 years old who received an inactivated influenza vaccine.

CDR3 coding DNA: TGCGCCAGCAGCCCCACGGGGAATCGACAGGGCTGGGTCAATGAGCAGTTCTTC. As protein: CASSPTGNRQGWVNEQFF. V and J are TRBV5-1 and TRBJ2-1, with 7 bases identical to TRBD1. The CDR3 contains 18 residues. The germline gives CDR1 SGHRS, CDR2 YFSETQ. Unmatched junction bases numbered 19, after V lost 4 bases and J lost 6 bases.